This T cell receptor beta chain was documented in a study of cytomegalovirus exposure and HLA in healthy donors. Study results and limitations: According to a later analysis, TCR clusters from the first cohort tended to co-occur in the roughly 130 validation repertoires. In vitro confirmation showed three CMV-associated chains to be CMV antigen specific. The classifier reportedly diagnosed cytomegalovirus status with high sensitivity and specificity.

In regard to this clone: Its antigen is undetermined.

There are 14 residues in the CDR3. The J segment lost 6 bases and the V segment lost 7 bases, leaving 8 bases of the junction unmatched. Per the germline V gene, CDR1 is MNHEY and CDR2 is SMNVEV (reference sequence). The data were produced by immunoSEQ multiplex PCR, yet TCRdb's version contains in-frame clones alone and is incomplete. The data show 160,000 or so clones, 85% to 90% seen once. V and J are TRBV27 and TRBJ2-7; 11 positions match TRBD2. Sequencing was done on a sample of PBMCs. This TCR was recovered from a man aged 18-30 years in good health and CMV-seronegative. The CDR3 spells CASNLLAGDGEQYF. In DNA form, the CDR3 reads TGTGCCAGCAACTTACTAGCGGGAGATGGCGAGCAGTACTTC.